The TCR beta chain described here comes from a study of cytomegalovirus exposure and HLA in healthy donors. Germline loops: CDR1 ENHRY, CDR2 SYGVKD. Trimming took 6 bases from V and 6 from J; bases not matched to a gene: 8. This CDR3 has 15 residues. PCR involved 60 Vbeta and 13 Jbeta primers. Repertoires were generated with immunoSEQ multiplex PCR, while TCRdb's copy carries only in-frame clones and drops some. Counted here are 75,000 to 95,000 clones, around 84% occurring once; the ten biggest clones make up around 4.3%. The sample was PBMCs. The receptor was isolated from a woman between 40 and 55 years old in good health and CMV-seropositive. J is TRBJ2-3 and V is TRBV10-3; 11 bases match TRBD2. This chain's CDR3 is CAISATSGKGDTQYF. As DNA, the CDR3 is TGTGCCATCAGCGCGACTAGCGGGAAGGGGGATACGCAGTATTTT.